Reported below is one T cell receptor (beta chain). These data originate in a study of blood T cell repertoires in COVID-19. As for the study in general: From the United States, Italy and Spain came samples of acute and convalescent COVID-19. The analysed material was cDNA or gDNA that came from T cells, B-cell-depleted T cells, or PBMCs.

Germline trimming cut 10 bases from V and 0 bases from J; bases unmatched to any gene: 6. CDR1 is ENHRY, CDR2 SYGVKD, per germline. The CDR3 has 14 residues. Under the authors' procedure: Amplification of reference gene primers was used by the study to estimate nucleated cell counts. Profiled with immunoSEQ multiplex PCR; TCRdb holds only in-frame clones, not every one. D and trimming come from the DNA, and the V and J calls and clone size come from that table. The table shows some 90,000 clones, with 80% to 90% occurring only once. The receptor's source is an elderly man with active or convalescent COVID-19. V usage is TRBV10-3 and J usage is TRBJ1-3; TRBD1 matches 7 bases. Sequences were obtained from peripheral blood. The CDR3 spells CATLTGFSGNTIYF. In nucleotides, the CDR3 is TGTGCCACCTTGACAGGGTTCTCTGGAAACACCATATATTTT.